This note documents a single T cell receptor (beta chain) sequence. Its specificity is unknown. These data originate in a study of blood T cells in healthy people across ages. V was shortened by 2 bases and J by 3 bases, with 8 bases between the two germline ends. The CDR3 sequence is 14 residues long. Germline CDR1 SGHRS, CDR2 YFSETQ. Combining a sample-barcoded 5' primer with a J-beta primer mix, a second PCR ran for 7 to 11 cycles. TCRdb passed the 5' RACE reads through MiXCR, listing each CDR3 protein once. The repertoire holds fewer than 750,000 distinct CDR3 sequences, with 47% as singletons. Findings and caveats of the study: Across the age range, TCR beta diversity per million T cells fell in a roughly linear way. Naive T cell percentage strongly correlated with TCR beta diversity.

The rearrangement uses TRBV5-1 and TRBJ2-2; D uncertain. The source is an elderly man in good health. The sample consisted of blood. For the CDR3, the DNA is TGCGCCAGCAGCTTCTCGGGCTACACCGGGGAGCTGTTTTTT. Its protein is CASSFSGYTGELFF.